Included here is one T cell receptor beta chain sequence, with context. Its antigen is as yet unknown. These data are taken from a study of T cell responses to AZD1222 COVID-19 vaccine. The study, taken as a whole, reports: It was only a handful of AZD1222 recipients who were seropositive at baseline. White British donors predominated, females outnumbered males, and clonal diversity was possibly underestimated.

The V end was cut by 5 bases, the J end by 0 bases, with 11 bases between. CDR1 is SGHVS, CDR2 FQNEAQ, per germline. The CDR3 runs 14 residues. Clones were read by immunoSEQ multiplex PCR, and TCRdb kept only the in-frame ones, dropping some. The data show about 150,000 clones, approximately 91% seen once. The sample here was peripheral blood, taken 28 days after the second AZD1222 dose. This TCR came from an adult who received the AZD1222 COVID-19 vaccine. J is TRBJ2-7 and V is TRBV7-8, with a weak D call TRBD2 (5 bases). The DNA for the CDR3 is TGTGCCAGCAGCCGAGCGGAAAGCTCCTACGAGCAGTACTTC. Its protein product is CASSRAESSYEQYF. Combining the CDR3 with reference TRBV7-8 and TRBJ2-7 gives the whole variable domain GAGVSQSPRYKVAKRGQDVALRCDPISGHVSLFWYQQALGQGPEFLTYFQNEAQLDKSGLPSDRFFAERPEGSVSTLKIQRTQQEDSAVYLCASSRAESSYEQYFGPGTRLTVT.